This paragraph reports one T cell receptor (beta chain). Germline lookup yields CDR1 SGHNT and CDR2 YYREEE (reference sequence). CDR3 length: 16 amino acids. V lost 0 bases, J lost 7 bases, and 5 bases stayed unmatched. The sample belongs to a study of blood T cell repertoires in COVID-19. Study details: T cells, B-cell-depleted T cells, or PBMCs provided the cDNA or gDNA that served as material.

Methods used by the authors: Estimation of nucleated cell counts relied on the amplification of reference gene primers. Using immunoSEQ multiplex PCR, the repertoire was profiled, and TCRdb retains in-frame clones only, with some absent. That table gives V, J and clone size, and the DNA gave D and trimming. Counted here are hundreds of thousands of clones, around 84% occurring once; the ten biggest clones make up under 5%. The TCR originated in a man aged 25-45 years with acute COVID-19. The chain joins TRBV5-4 to TRBJ2-1; 12 bases match TRBD2. The specimen sequenced was PBMCs or T cells enriched from blood (not recorded which). This CDR3 is CASSLATSGGRNEQFF. The CDR3 bases are TGTGCCAGCAGCTTGGCGACTAGCGGGGGTCGTAATGAGCAGTTCTTC.